The 18 T cell receptor beta chains below come from one sample, sequenced in a study of identical twins. TCRdb redid the calling of the 5' RACE reads with MiXCR, one entry per CDR3 protein. The data contain about 520,000 distinct CDR3 sequences, around 20% of them singletons. This same sample was also taken into another study, of T cells expressing NK-cell markers.

The sample comprised CD4+ T cells sorted from blood. These receptors came from a woman aged 18-35 years in good health.

The chain joins TRBV6-5 to TRBJ2-3; no definite D call. V gave up 2 bases and J gave up 6 bases, with 9 bases separating them. Germline loops: CDR1 MNHEY, CDR2 SVGAGI. This CDR3 has 13 residues. CDR3 DNA: TGTGCCAGCAGTTACGACCTTGGGGATACGCAGTATTTT. Protein sequence: CASSYDLGDTQYF.

This clonotype has only a few counts. The gene calls are TRBV5-1 and TRBJ1-1, with TRBD1 as a possible D gene (5 bases). The germline V and J ends were trimmed by 2 bases and 1 base, with 15 bases remaining between them. CDR1 is SGHRS and CDR2 is YFSETQ in the germline V gene. The CDR3 loop spans 16 amino acids. This chain's CDR3 is CASSLGPRAANTEAFF. CDR3 DNA: TGCGCCAGCAGCTTAGGTCCCAGGGCGGCGAACACTGAAGCTTTCTTT.

V is TRBV7-9 and J is TRBJ2-2; maybe TRBD1 (6 bases). This CDR3 has 16 amino acids. Germline CDR1 is SEHNR and CDR2 is FQNEAQ (reference sequence). V was cut by 6 bases and J by 1 base, with 15 bases left in between. In DNA, the CDR3 is TGTGCCAGCAGTCTGTCCGGGACACGGAACACCGGGGAGCTGTTTTTT. As protein: CASSLSGTRNTGELFF.

The sample holds a few counts of this clonotype. The V gene is TRBV11-3, the J gene TRBJ2-2, with D unclear. Deletions cut 6 bases from V and 4 bases from J, with 12 bases between. Germline V gives CDR1 SGHNT, CDR2 YENEEA. The CDR3 runs 14 residues. The CDR3 reads CASSPRVATGELFF. The DNA of the CDR3 is TGTGCCAGCAGTCCAAGGGTGGCCACCGGGGAGCTGTTTTTT.

The J gene is TRBJ2-7, the V gene TRBV5-1; 8 nucleotides agree with TRBD2. Germline V gene sequence: CDR1 SGHRS, CDR2 YFSETQ. V shed 2 bases and J 9 bases; nucleotides not matched to a gene: 10. The CDR3 totals 14 residues. The CDR3 DNA sequence: TGCGCCAGCAGCTTAGCGGGAGACACCCTTTTGCAGTACTTC. Its translation: CASSLAGDTLLQYF.

This clonotype came up a few times. The chain couples TRBV12-3 or TRBV12-4 to TRBJ1-2; no definite D call. This CDR3 has 12 amino acids. V lost 2 bases, J lost 1 base, and 2 bases lay in between. The CDR3 DNA reads as TGTGCCAGCAGTTTACTTAACTATGGCTACACCTTC. It encodes CASSLLNYGYTF.

This sequence joins TRBV7-9 and TRBJ1-1; D gene uncertain. Trimming left V 1 base short and J 11 bases short, with 14 bases between. Per the germline V gene, CDR1 is SEHNR and CDR2 is FQNEAQ (reference sequence). The CDR3 is 13 amino acids. This CDR3 reads CASSLEGSMAAFF. CDR3 nucleotide sequence: TGTGCCAGCAGCTTAGAGGGCTCTATGGCGGCTTTCTTT.

The CDR3 DNA reads TGTGCCAGCAGCTTAGAGCGGAACTCTTACGAGCAGTACTTC. This translates into CASSLERNSYEQYF. V is TRBV7-2 and J is TRBJ2-7; TRBD2 is a possible D gene (5 bases). The CDR3 has 14 amino acids. V dropped 1 base and J dropped 4 bases, with 11 bases sitting between them. Germline V lookup: CDR1 SGHTA, CDR2 FQGNSA.

This clonotype has a handful of counts. CDR3 protein: CASSPPGLRTDTQYF. DNA for the CDR3: TGTGCCAGCAGCCCCCCCGGGTTGCGCACAGATACGCAGTATTTT. The V and J genes are TRBV9 and TRBJ2-3, with D uncertain. The CDR3 has 15 amino acids. Germline CDR1 SGDLS, CDR2 YYNGEE. Trimming shortened V by 4 bases and J by 1 base, and 13 bases separated the two germline ends.

This clonotype was seen at least ten times. The J gene is TRBJ2-7, the V gene TRBV7-9; D possibly corresponds to TRBD1 (6 bases). Trimming took off 1 base at V and 5 bases at J, with 18 bases between the two ends. Looked up from germline, CDR1 is SEHNR and CDR2 is FQNEAQ (reference sequence). The CDR3 has 16 amino acids. DNA of the CDR3: TGTGCCAGCAGCTTAGGTTCGATAGGACAGTACCACGAGCAGTACTTC. Its translation: CASSLGSIGQYHEQYF.

This clonotype appeared many times. One end of the junction fails to match germline, which may point to a read error. The V call is TRBV7-7, the J call TRBJ2-5; TRBD2 matches at 11 bases. This CDR3 contains 16 residues. Germline values: CDR1 SSHAT, CDR2 FNYEAQ (reference sequence). CDR3 sequence: CASSPPGTSGKETQYF. The CDR3 DNA reads TGTGCTAGCAGCCCCCCCGGGACTAGCGGTAAAGAGACCCAGTACTTC.

This clonotype has just a few counts. The J gene is TRBJ2-5, the V gene TRBV5-5; D could derive from TRBD1 or TRBD2 (6 bases each). This CDR3 has 15 amino acids. The V gene lost 3 bases and the J gene lost 2 bases, with 14 bases spanning the gap. The germline CDR1 and CDR2 sequences are SGHKS and YYEKEE (reference sequence). The CDR3 spells CASSWGGRGQETQYF. The CDR3 DNA is TGTGCCAGCAGCTGGGGAGGCAGGGGACAAGAGACCCAGTACTTC.

This clonotype was detected only a few times. Here the CDR3 DNA reads TGTGCCAGCAGCGCCCAAGTAAACACCGGGGAGCTGTTTTTT. It encodes CASSAQVNTGELFF. The V call is TRBV7-8, the J call TRBJ2-2, with D hard to call. CDR1 is SGHVS, CDR2 FQNEAQ, per germline. This CDR3 region has 14 residues. The germline V and J ends were trimmed by 5 bases and 2 bases, with 9 bases remaining between them.

This clonotype was seen a handful of times. The rearrangement joins TRBV7-9 to TRBJ2-7, with 11 bases aligning to TRBD2. Germline values: CDR1 SEHNR, CDR2 FQNEAQ (reference sequence). With V trimmed by 4 bases and J by 1 base, 6 bases remained unmatched. This CDR3 region has 16 residues. CDR3 in DNA: TGTGCCAGCAGCTGGGCAACTAGCGGGAGATCCTACGAGCAGTACTTC. This translates into CASSWATSGRSYEQYF.

This clonotype was counted a few times. This chain uses TRBV27 with TRBJ2-3; D ambiguous. Trimming pared 6 bases from V and 9 bases from J, leaving 25 bases between. The CDR3 length is 16 residues. Germline values: CDR1 MNHEY, CDR2 SMNVEV (reference sequence). CDR3 sequence: CASSPDGGFNSMTQYF. The CDR3 region has the DNA TGTGCCAGCAGCCCGGATGGTGGGTTTAATTCGATGACGCAGTATTTT.

This clonotype came up many times. The chain is built from TRBV5-1 and TRBJ1-1; 11 nucleotides line up with TRBD1. V lost 4 bases to trimming and J lost 0 bases; unmatched junction nucleotides: 5. From germline, CDR1 is SGHRS and CDR2 YFSETQ. The CDR3 is 16 amino acids. The CDR3 sequence is CASSRTGGFMNTEAFF. As DNA, the CDR3 is TGCGCCAGCAGCCGGACAGGGGGCTTCATGAACACTGAAGCTTTCTTT.

J is TRBJ2-1 and V is TRBV6-1; D remains ambiguous. The germline CDR1 and CDR2 sequences are MNHNS and SASEGT. CDR3 length: 12 amino acids. The ends were cut back, 6 bases at V and 10 bases at J, with 13 bases in the middle. CDR3 amino acids: CASSSSTGEQFF. The CDR3 DNA follows: TGTGCCAGCAGCTCCTCGACTGGCGAGCAGTTCTTC.

This clonotype was detected a few times. V and J are TRBV20-1 and TRBJ2-7; TRBD2 matches at 8 bases. V was pared by 5 bases and J by 7 bases, with 19 bases of the junction left unmatched. CDR1 DFQATT and CDR2 SNEGSKA come from the germline V gene (reference sequence). The CDR3 is made up of 16 amino acids. The chain's CDR3 is CSASRGGRQFGSEQYF. The CDR3 DNA reads as TGCAGTGCTTCTCGGGGGGGCCGACAGTTTGGGAGTGAGCAGTACTTC.